The 6 T cell receptor beta chains in this list originate from one sample, sequenced in a study of a mutant IDH1 vaccine in newly diagnosed glioma. For these receptors, no antigen is known. The time point here: week 35, safety follow-up. Doses consisted of 300 ug of mutant IDH1 20-mer peptide each, paired with topical imiquimod. This table comes from immunoSEQ multiplex PCR, and its TCRdb copy is limited to in-frame clones, with some not included. The data hold tens of thousands of clones, with about 74% observed a single time. Sample: PBMCs, taken from a glioma patient whose treatment included an IDH1 peptide vaccine. The receptors shown here come from a man aged 50-59 years with glioma.

V usage is TRBV13 and J usage is TRBJ2-7; D remains ambiguous. Deletions cut 5 bases from V and 7 bases from J, with 12 bases between. Germline V gives CDR1 PRHDT, CDR2 FYEKMQ (reference sequence). The CDR3 is made up of 12 amino acids. CDR3 region: CASSLLRDEQYF. CDR3 nucleotide sequence: TGTGCCAGCAGCCTCCTTAGAGATGAGCAGTACTTC.

The V and J genes are TRBV18 and TRBJ1-3; no definite D call. V shed 3 bases and J shed 2 bases, with 2 bases lying between them. The CDR3 sequence is 12 residues long. Germline values: CDR1 KGHSH, CDR2 LQKENI. Here the CDR3 DNA reads TGTGCCAGCTCACCCCCTGGAAACACCATATATTTT. Its protein product is CASSPPGNTIYF.

This clone was observed many times. The chain links TRBV2 to TRBJ2-7; D gene ambiguous. V was shortened by 3 bases and J by 3 bases, with 0 bases between the two germline ends. The germline V gene encodes CDR1 SNHLY and CDR2 FYNNEI. CDR3 size: 10 residues. This chain's CDR3 is CASSDYEQYF. The DNA of the CDR3 is TGTGCCAGCAGTGACTACGAGCAGTACTTC.

This chain connects TRBV15 to TRBJ2-1, with 7 positions matching TRBD2. Trimming took 1 base from V and 6 from J; bases not matched to a gene: 6. The CDR3 loop spans 15 amino acids. In germline, CDR1 is LNHNV, CDR2 YYDKDF (reference sequence). This CDR3 is CATSRGLANINEQFF. The CDR3 coding sequence is TGTGCCACCAGCAGAGGACTAGCTAATATCAATGAGCAGTTCTTC.

Many counts were recorded for this clone. The rearrangement uses TRBV4-1 and TRBJ1-1; D possibly corresponds to TRBD1 (5 bases). Per germline, CDR1 MGHRA and CDR2 YSYEKL. V lost 4 bases to trimming and J lost 1 base, with 10 bases between them. The CDR3 is 14 amino acids. CDR3 residues: CASSRVTENTEAFF. CDR3 nucleotides: TGCGCCAGCAGCCGGGTGACAGAGAACACTGAAGCTTTCTTT.

The V gene is TRBV6-5, the J gene TRBJ2-7; 8 nucleotides match TRBD1. The junction had 4 bases not matched to a gene; V was cut back by 6 bases and J by 0 bases. Germline CDR1 reads MNHEY; CDR2 reads SVGAGI. The CDR3 loop spans 14 amino acids. The CDR3 DNA is TGTGCCAGCAGGCGACAGGGGAGCTCCTACGAGCAGTACTTC. Its protein product is CASRRQGSSYEQYF.